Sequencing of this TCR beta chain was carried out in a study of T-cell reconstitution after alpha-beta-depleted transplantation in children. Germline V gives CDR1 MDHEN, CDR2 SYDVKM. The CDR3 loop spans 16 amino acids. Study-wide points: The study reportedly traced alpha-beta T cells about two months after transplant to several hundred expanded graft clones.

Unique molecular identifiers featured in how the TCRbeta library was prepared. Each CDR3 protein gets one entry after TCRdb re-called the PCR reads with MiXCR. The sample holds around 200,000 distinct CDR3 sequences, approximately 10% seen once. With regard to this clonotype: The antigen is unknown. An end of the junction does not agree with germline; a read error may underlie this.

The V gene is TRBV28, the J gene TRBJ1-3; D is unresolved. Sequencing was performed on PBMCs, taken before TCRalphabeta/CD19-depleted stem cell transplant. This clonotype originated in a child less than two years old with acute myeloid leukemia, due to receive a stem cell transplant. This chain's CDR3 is CDSGPRGRSSGNTIYF. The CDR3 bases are TGTGACAGCGGTCCCCGAGGGAGGAGCTCTGGAAACACCATATATTTT.